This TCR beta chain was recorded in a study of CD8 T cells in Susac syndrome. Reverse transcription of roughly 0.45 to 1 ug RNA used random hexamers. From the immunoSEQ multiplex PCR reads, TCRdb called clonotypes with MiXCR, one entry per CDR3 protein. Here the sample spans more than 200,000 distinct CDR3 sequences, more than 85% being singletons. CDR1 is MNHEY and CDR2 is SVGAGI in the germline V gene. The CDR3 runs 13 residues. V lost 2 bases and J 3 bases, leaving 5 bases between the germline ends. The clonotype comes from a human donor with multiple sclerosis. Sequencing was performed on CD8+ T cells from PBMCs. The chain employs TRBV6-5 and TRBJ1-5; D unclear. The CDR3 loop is CASSYGNNQPQHF. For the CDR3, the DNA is TGTGCCAGCAGTTACGGTAACAATCAGCCCCAGCATTTT.